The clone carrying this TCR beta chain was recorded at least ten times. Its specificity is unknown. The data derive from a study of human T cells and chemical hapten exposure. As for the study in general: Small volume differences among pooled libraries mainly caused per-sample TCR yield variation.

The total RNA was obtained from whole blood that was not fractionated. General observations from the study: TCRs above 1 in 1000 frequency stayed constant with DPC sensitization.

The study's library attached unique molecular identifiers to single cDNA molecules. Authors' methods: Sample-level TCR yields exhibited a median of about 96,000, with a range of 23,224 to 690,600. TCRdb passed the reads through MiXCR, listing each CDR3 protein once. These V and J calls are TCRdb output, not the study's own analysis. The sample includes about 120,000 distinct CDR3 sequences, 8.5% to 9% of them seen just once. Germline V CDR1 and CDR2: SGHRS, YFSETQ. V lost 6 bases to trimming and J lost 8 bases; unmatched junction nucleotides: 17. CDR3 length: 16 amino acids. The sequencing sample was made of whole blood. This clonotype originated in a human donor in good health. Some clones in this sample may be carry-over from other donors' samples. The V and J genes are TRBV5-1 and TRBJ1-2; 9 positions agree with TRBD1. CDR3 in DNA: TGCGCCAGCAAGGGAAATTCCGGGACAGGGTTGTTCGGCTACACCTTC. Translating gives CASKGNSGTGLFGYTF.